The T cell receptor (beta chain) under discussion was sequenced for a study of T cell clonotyping in hematopoietic cell transplantation. Study outcomes and limitations: Without cell sorting, CD4 versus CD8 contributions remain unresolved. Recipient TCR diversity dropped after transplant; expanded clonotypes rose from day 30 to 180.

CDR3 size: 15 residues. Trimming at V came to 4 bases and at J to 4 bases, leaving 3 bases not matched to a gene. CDR1 is SNHLY, CDR2 FYNNEI, per germline. Measured with immunoSEQ multiplex PCR; TCRdb has only the in-frame clones, and not every one. The table lists more than 40,000 clones, 95% of them singletons, with roughly 0.9% in the top ten. Concerning this clone itself: What it recognizes is unknown.

The sequencing input was peripheral blood mononuclear cells. The sequence was obtained from a man aged 25 to 45 in good health. Some clones in this sample may be carry-over from other donors' samples. The chain couples TRBV2 to TRBJ2-2; 10 nucleotides line up with TRBD1. CDR3: CASSGDRGGTGELFF. CDR3 nucleotides: TGTGCCAGCAGTGGGGACAGGGGAGGCACCGGGGAGCTGTTTTTT.